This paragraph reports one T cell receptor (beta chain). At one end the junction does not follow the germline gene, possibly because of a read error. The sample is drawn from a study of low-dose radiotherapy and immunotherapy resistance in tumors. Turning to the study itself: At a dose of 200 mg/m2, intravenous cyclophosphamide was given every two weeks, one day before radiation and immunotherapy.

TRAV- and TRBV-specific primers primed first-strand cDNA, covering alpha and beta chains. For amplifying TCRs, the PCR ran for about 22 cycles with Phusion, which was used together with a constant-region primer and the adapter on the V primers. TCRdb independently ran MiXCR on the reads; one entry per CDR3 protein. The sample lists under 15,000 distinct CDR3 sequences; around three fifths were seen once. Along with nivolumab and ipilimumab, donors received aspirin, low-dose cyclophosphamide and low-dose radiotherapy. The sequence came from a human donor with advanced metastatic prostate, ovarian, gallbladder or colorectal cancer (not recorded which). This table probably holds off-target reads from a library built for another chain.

Written as DNA, the CDR3 is TGCGCCAGCAGCCAAGAGGAGAGAGCCAGCGTCCTGACTTTC. This codes for CASSQEERASVLTF. The chain has TRBV4-3 and TRBJ2-6; D remains unclear. In germline, CDR1 is LGHNA, CDR2 YSLEER. The CDR3 is made up of 14 amino acids.